The T cell receptor (beta chain) under discussion was sequenced for a study of shared clonotypes between healthy human individuals. The CDR3 sequence is 14 residues long. The V segment lost 5 bases and the J segment 0 bases; nucleotides outside the gene matches: 5. Germline V gene data show CDR1 as SGHNT and CDR2 as YYREEE (reference sequence). As for this clone: Its antigen is as yet unknown.

Study findings and constraints: The study sampled only blood, and tissue repertoires likely differ. Compared with memory subsets, naive subsets generally had larger estimated richness.

The repertoire was sequenced with immunoSEQ multiplex PCR; TCRdb's copy has only in-frame clones and lacks some. The sample lists over 2 million clones, around 90% seen once, with 0.37% in the top ten. This TCR came from a man younger than 35 in good health. Some clones in this sample may be carry-over from other donors' samples. What was sequenced was naive CD4+ T cells from PBMCs. Subset given: CD45RA+ positively selected. V usage is TRBV5-4 and J usage is TRBJ2-7; 7 positions match TRBD1. The CDR3 loop is CASRHGTDSYEQYF. The CDR3 coding sequence is TGTGCCAGCAGACATGGGACAGACTCCTACGAGCAGTACTTC.